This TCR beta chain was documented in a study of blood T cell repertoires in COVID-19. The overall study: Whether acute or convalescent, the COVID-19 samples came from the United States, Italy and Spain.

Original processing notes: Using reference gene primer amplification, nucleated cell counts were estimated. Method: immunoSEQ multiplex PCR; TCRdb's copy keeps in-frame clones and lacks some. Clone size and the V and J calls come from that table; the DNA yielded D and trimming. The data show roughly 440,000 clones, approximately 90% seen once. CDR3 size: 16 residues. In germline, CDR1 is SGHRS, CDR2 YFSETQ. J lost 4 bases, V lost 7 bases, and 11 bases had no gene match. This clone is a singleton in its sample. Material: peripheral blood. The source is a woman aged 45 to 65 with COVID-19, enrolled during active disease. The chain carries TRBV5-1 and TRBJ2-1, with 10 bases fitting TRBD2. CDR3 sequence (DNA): TGCGCCAGCCGGACCCGAAGGACTAGCGGTTACAATGAGCAGTTCTTC. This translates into CASRTRRTSGYNEQFF.